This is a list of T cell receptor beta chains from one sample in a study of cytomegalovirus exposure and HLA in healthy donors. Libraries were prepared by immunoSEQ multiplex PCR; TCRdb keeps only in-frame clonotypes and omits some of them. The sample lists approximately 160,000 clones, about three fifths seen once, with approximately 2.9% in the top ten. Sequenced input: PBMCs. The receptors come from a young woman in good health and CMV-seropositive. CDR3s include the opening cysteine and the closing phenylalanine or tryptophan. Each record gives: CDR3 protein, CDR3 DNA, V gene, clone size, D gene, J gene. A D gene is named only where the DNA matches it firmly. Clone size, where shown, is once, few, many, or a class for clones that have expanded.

CASSLDRRPGEQYF | TGCGCCAGCAGCTTGGACCGCCGCCCCGGTGAGCAGTACTTC | TRBV5-1 | NA | NA | TRBJ2-7
CASSSGQGATNEKLFF | TGTGCCAGCAGCTCCGGACAGGGGGCGACTAATGAAAAACTGTTTTTT | TRBV5-8 | NA | TRBD1 | TRBJ1-4
CASSLGMEKASNQPQHF | TGTGCCAGCAGCTTAGGAATGGAGAAAGCTAGCAATCAGCCCCAGCATTTT | TRBV7-8 | few | NA | TRBJ1-5
CASSLNSGSDTEAFF | TGTGCCAGCAGCCTGAATTCAGGGTCCGACACTGAAGCTTTCTTT | TRBV7-2 | NA | NA | TRBJ1-1
CASSEAQGATDTQYF | TGTGCCAGCAGTGAAGCACAGGGGGCCACAGATACGCAGTATTTT | TRBV6-1 | NA | TRBD1 | TRBJ2-3
CASSEGPTPIF | TGTGCCAGCAGTGAAGGCCCCACCCCTATCTTC | TRBV2 | NA | NA | TRBJ1-2
CATSRGAVLIYEQYF | TGTGCCACCAGCAGAGGGGCAGTCTTAATCTACGAGCAGTACTTC | TRBV15 | NA | NA | TRBJ2-7
CASSFGTGSSEQYF | TGTGCCAGCAGCTTTGGGACAGGGTCAAGCGAGCAGTACTTC | TRBV5-6 | NA | TRBD1 | TRBJ2-7
CASSLGTGVRQPQHF | TGTGCCAGCAGTCTTGGGACAGGGGTGAGACAGCCCCAGCATTTT | TRBV7-2 | few | TRBD1 | TRBJ1-5
CASRGRPGQDTLNYGYTF | TGTGCCAGCAGGGGACGACCGGGACAGGACACTCTTAACTATGGCTACACCTTC | TRBV2 | NA | TRBD1 | TRBJ1-2
CASRLAGYYTF | TGTGCCAGCAGACTAGCGGGTTACTACACCTTC | TRBV25-1 | NA | NA | TRBJ1-2
CASSLIGQRNTEAFF | TGTGCCAGTAGTCTAATCGGACAGAGGAACACTGAAGCTTTCTTT | TRBV19 | NA | NA | TRBJ1-1
CASSSSRGSLLVGNQPQHF | TGTGCCAGCAGCTCCTCCAGGGGGAGCCTCTTAGTGGGCAATCAGCCCCAGCATTTT | TRBV7-8 | NA | TRBD1 | TRBJ1-5
CASSSRGLVNQPQHF | TGTGCCAGTAGTTCGCGGGGTTTGGTAAATCAGCCCCAGCATTTT | TRBV19 | few | NA | TRBJ1-5
CASRRLGTAYGYTF | TGTGCCAGCAGAAGGTTGGGGACAGCATATGGCTACACCTTC | TRBV2 | NA | TRBD1 | TRBJ1-2
CASTMTGLNQPQHF | TGCGCCAGCACGATGACAGGACTCAATCAGCCCCAGCATTTT | TRBV10-2 | few | NA | TRBJ1-5
CASSLIGGAYEQYF | TGTGCCAGCAGCTTGATTGGCGGTGCCTACGAGCAGTACTTC | TRBV5-8 | NA | NA | TRBJ2-7
CASSLVSSGGYEQYF | TGCGCCAGCAGCTTGGTCTCTAGCGGGGGTTACGAGCAGTACTTC | TRBV5-1 | few | TRBD2 | TRBJ2-7
CASSRSSYNEQFF | TGTGCCAGCAGTCGGAGCTCCTACAATGAGCAGTTCTTC | TRBV6-5 | NA | NA | TRBJ2-1
CASSPAGQPNQPQHF | TGTGCCAGCAGCCCCGCAGGGCAGCCTAATCAGCCCCAGCATTTT | TRBV28 | NA | NA | TRBJ1-5
CASSEDRASGNTIYF | TGCGCCAGCAGTGAGGACAGGGCCTCTGGAAACACCATATATTTT | TRBV10-2 | NA | TRBD1 | TRBJ1-3
CASRRFGMGARYLRGYTF | TGTGCCAGCCGGAGGTTCGGGATGGGGGCTAGATATTTACGGGGCTACACCTTC | TRBV2 | NA | NA | TRBJ1-2
CASSLDRFGFRHQPQHF | TGTGCCAGCAGCTTAGATCGGTTCGGGTTTAGGCATCAGCCCCAGCATTTT | TRBV7-8 | NA | NA | TRBJ1-5
CASSSNAELGEKLFF | TGTGCCAGCAGCTCGAACGCCGAACTCGGGGAAAAACTGTTTTTT | TRBV5-4 | NA | NA | TRBJ1-4
CSVEDSGPGYTF | TGCAGCGTTGAAGACAGCGGCCCGGGCTACACCTTC | TRBV29-1 | NA | NA | TRBJ1-2
CASSLVGTAGNEQFF | TGCGCCAGCAGCTTGGTAGGGACAGCGGGCAATGAGCAGTTCTTC | TRBV5-1 | NA | NA | TRBJ2-1
CATGQTDTEAFF | TGTGCCACGGGACAGACGGACACTGAAGCTTTCTTT | TRBV19 | NA | TRBD1 | TRBJ1-1
CASSPDPRDPTTDTQYF | TGCGCCAGCAGCCCGGACCCTCGGGATCCCACCACAGATACGCAGTATTTT | TRBV5-1 | NA | NA | TRBJ2-3
CASSRTSGGPYQETQYF | TGTGCCAGCAGTCGGACTAGCGGGGGACCGTACCAAGAGACCCAGTACTTC | TRBV7-9 | few | TRBD2 | TRBJ2-5
CASSGGTGELFF | TGTGCCAGCAGCGGGGGCACCGGGGAGCTGTTTTTT | TRBV2 | few | NA | TRBJ2-2
CASSLDGGSGQPQHF | TGCGCCAGCAGCTTGGACGGGGGATCGGGGCAGCCCCAGCATTTT | TRBV5-1 | NA | NA | TRBJ1-5
CASSLTSADTQYF | TGCGCCAGCAGCTTGACTAGCGCAGATACGCAGTATTTT | TRBV5-1 | NA | TRBD2 | TRBJ2-3
CASSLRGVSYEQYF | TGTGCCAGCAGCTTAAGGGGCGTTTCCTACGAGCAGTACTTC | TRBV13 | NA | NA | TRBJ2-7
CASSLEAGWNEQFF | TGCGCCAGCAGCTTGGAGGCCGGGTGGAATGAGCAGTTCTTC | TRBV5-1 | NA | NA | TRBJ2-1
CASSDDGGTDEQYF | TGTGCCAGCAGTGATGACGGGGGGACCGACGAGCAGTACTTC | TRBV2 | once | TRBD2 | TRBJ2-7